This T cell receptor (beta chain) was observed in a study of T-cell reconstitution after alpha-beta-depleted transplantation in children. Overall study findings and caveats: One year after transplant, T-cell counts and diversity came mostly from newly produced T cells. The origin of alpha-beta T cells about two months after transplant was reportedly several hundred expanded graft clones. The high TCRbeta diversity at day 60 in some patients came from surviving recipient T cells and thymic progenitors.

In regard to this clonotype: Its target is not known.

Library preparation (for TCRbeta) was performed with unique molecular identifiers. TCRdb re-called the PCR reads through MiXCR, storing one row per CDR3 protein. The sample holds around 500,000 distinct CDR3 sequences, about 21% seen once. The V gene lost 3 bases and the J gene lost 0 bases, with 6 bases spanning the gap. The CDR3 runs to 14 residues. The source of this sequence is a boy younger than two who had a stem cell transplant for acute myeloid leukemia, so the T cells may come from the graft donor. The sample consisted of PBMCs, mostly from graft donor cells, taken 360 days after TCRalphabeta/CD19-depleted stem cell transplant. The rearrangement uses TRBV12-3 or TRBV12-4 and TRBJ1-5; D unclear. This CDR3 reads CASSFQGSNQPQHF. CDR3 coding DNA: TGTGCCAGCAGTTTTCAAGGTAGCAATCAGCCCCAGCATTTT.